The 31 T cell receptor beta chains in this list originate from one sample, sequenced in a study of T cells in Graves' hyperthyroidism and ophthalmopathy. TCR beta CDR3 regions were amplified from RNA transcripts. The TCR CDR3 was amplified in a first-round RT-PCR using the HTBI primer set. TCRdb reprocessed the multiplex PCR reads via MiXCR and lists one record per CDR3 protein. The sample yields under 550,000 distinct CDR3 sequences, 15% to 20% seen once. The sample taken for sequencing was blood. These receptors were obtained from a man aged 40-49 years with Graves' ophthalmopathy.

This clonotype has at least ten counts. J is TRBJ1-1 and V is TRBV20-1; unclear D gene. The germline V gene has CDR1 DFQATT and CDR2 SNEGSKA (reference sequence). V gave up 3 bases and J gave up 6 bases, with 14 bases separating them. The CDR3 totals 13 residues. Here the CDR3 DNA reads TGCAGTGCTAGTTTCACAGCCGAGGCTGAAGCTTTCTTT. Protein: CSASFTAEAEAFF.

Many counts were recorded for this clonotype. This chain links TRBV5-1 with TRBJ2-1, with 7 bases that match TRBD2. Trimming removed 5 bases from V and 6 bases from J; junction bases left unmatched: 8. CDR1 SGHRS and CDR2 YFSETQ come from the germline V gene. The CDR3 extends over 14 amino acids. The chain's CDR3 is CASSRGGGGNEQFF. CDR3 coding DNA: TGCGCCAGCAGTCGGGGCGGGGGAGGCAATGAGCAGTTCTTC.

The V gene is TRBV4-1, the J gene TRBJ2-3; TRBD1 matches at 7 bases. J lost 0 bases, V lost 3 bases, and 15 bases had no gene match. The CDR3 is 19 residues long. Germline V gene lookup returns CDR1 MGHRA and CDR2 YSYEKL. The CDR3 DNA sequence: TGCGCCAGCAGCCAGTCCCCCTCGAAGGGGACAGCTAGCACAGATACGCAGTATTTT. It yields the protein CASSQSPSKGTASTDTQYF.

In its sample, this clonotype was seen a few times. The gene calls are TRBV6-1 and TRBJ2-2, with 10 positions matching TRBD1. The CDR3 runs to 19 residues. CDR1 and CDR2 from the germline V gene are MNHNS and SASEGT. With V trimmed by 7 bases and J by 4 bases, 18 bases remained unmatched. CDR3 loop: CASTILSTPGTGVTGELFF. For the CDR3, the DNA is TGTGCCAGCACCATACTCTCTACCCCCGGGACAGGGGTCACCGGGGAGCTGTTTTTT.

In its sample, this clonotype was seen many times. The J gene is TRBJ2-2, the V gene TRBV12-5; D is unclear. Germline-derived CDR1 and CDR2 are LGHNT and FRNRAP. This CDR3 is 12 amino acids long. V gave up 6 bases and J gave up 2 bases, with 4 bases separating them. The CDR3 DNA is TGTGCTAGTGGCATAAACACCGGGGAGCTGTTTTTT. Its translation: CASGINTGELFF.

Comment on this clonotype: A much larger clone is a single base away; this may be a read error. The rearrangement joins TRBV6-2 or TRBV6-3 to TRBJ1-2; 9 positions agree with TRBD1. J lost 6 bases, V lost 7 bases, and 9 bases had no gene match. In germline, CDR1 is MNHEY, CDR2 SVGEGT. This CDR3 is 14 amino acids long. CDR3 residues: CASIRDREGHGYTF. Written as DNA, the CDR3 is TGTGCCAGCATCCGGGACAGGGAGGGGCATGGCTACACCTTC.

This clonotype was seen only a few times. CDR3 DNA sequence: TGTGCCACCCCGACTAAGGAATTCGAAAATTATGGCTACACCTTC. Translated: CATPTKEFENYGYTF. The chain recombines TRBV6-1 with TRBJ1-2; D is unclear. Germline V lookup: CDR1 MNHNS, CDR2 SASEGT. CDR3 length equals 15 residues. With 10 bases removed from V and 5 bases from J, the gap between germline ends came to 23 bases.

The chain combines TRBV7-9 with TRBJ2-5; TRBD1 matches 8 bases. The germline V gene has CDR1 SEHNR and CDR2 FQNEAQ (reference sequence). V shed 6 bases, J shed 4 bases, and the junction held 4 bases outside the gene matches. CDR3 length: 13 amino acids. The CDR3 DNA sequence: TGTGCCAGCAGACCCACAGGGGGAGAGACCCAGTACTTC. Residues: CASRPTGGETQYF. The full variable domain, its missing parts supplied by reference TRBV7-9 and TRBJ2-5, is DTGVSQNPRHKITKRGQNVTFRCDPISEHNRLYWYRQTLGQGPEFLTYFQNEAQLEKSRLLSDRFSAERPKGSFSTLEIQRTEQGDSAMYLCASRPTGGETQYFGPGTRLLVL.

Concerning this clonotype: A clone one base away is much larger, so this may be a read error. The rearrangement uses TRBV30 and TRBJ2-5; weak D call: TRBD1 (5 bases). V lost 2 bases and J lost 1, with 11 bases in between. This CDR3 contains 14 residues. Per the germline V gene, CDR1 is GTSNPN and CDR2 is SVGIG (reference sequence). The CDR3 nucleotides are TGTGCCTGGAGTCTCGGACAAGGCCAAGAGACCCAGTACTTC. Its translation: CAWSLGQGQETQYF.

This clonotype came up a few times. This rearrangement joins TRBV20-1 to TRBJ2-3; weak D call: TRBD2 (5 bases). Germline V gene sequence: CDR1 DFQATT, CDR2 SNEGSKA (reference sequence). Trimming took off 7 bases at V and 4 bases at J, with 12 bases between the two ends. The CDR3 loop spans 12 amino acids. CDR3 coding DNA: TGCAGTGTCAGAGCGGTGGCAGATACGCAGTATTTT. Its translation: CSVRAVADTQYF.

This clonotype has only one observation. The chain joins TRBV7-9 to TRBJ2-1; a possible D gene is TRBD2 (6 bases). The CDR3 loop spans 15 amino acids. V was pared by 8 bases and J by 0 bases, with 14 bases between. Germline CDR1 reads SEHNR; CDR2 reads FQNEAQ (reference sequence). This CDR3 is CASLLADGSYNEQFF. The CDR3 DNA follows: TGTGCCAGCCTGTTAGCGGACGGCTCCTACAATGAGCAGTTCTTC.

This clonotype has just a few counts. The rearrangement joins TRBV6-1 to TRBJ2-7; no clear D. CDR1 MNHNS and CDR2 SASEGT come from the germline V gene. The CDR3 is made up of 15 amino acids. V lost 3 bases to trimming and J lost 3 bases, with 15 bases between them. CDR3 sequence: CASSEALPILYEQYF. CDR3 nucleotides: TGTGCCAGCAGTGAGGCATTACCAATCCTCTACGAGCAGTACTTC.

V is TRBV19 and J is TRBJ1-2; no reliable D call. V lost 4 bases and J lost 0, with 12 bases in between. The germline CDR1 and CDR2 sequences are LNHDA and SQIVND (reference sequence). CDR3 length: 15 amino acids. The CDR3 spells CASSTDARTNYGYTF. DNA of the CDR3: TGTGCCAGTAGTACGGACGCCAGGACTAACTATGGCTACACCTTC. Full variable domain (rest looked up from reference TRBV19 and TRBJ1-2): DGGITQSPKYLFRKEGQNVTLSCEQNLNHDAMYWYRQDPGQGLRLIYYSQIVNDFQKGDIAEGYSVSREKKESFPLTVTSAQKNPTAFYLCASSTDARTNYGYTFGSGTRLTVV.

A few counts support this clonotype. An end of the junction differs from the germline gene, which may be a read error. The chain is built from TRBV27 and TRBJ2-7; D is perhaps TRBD2 (6 bases). Germline V CDR1 and CDR2: MNHEY, SMNVEV (reference sequence). This CDR3 has 13 amino acids. The CDR3 coding sequence is TGTGTCAGCGGGCCCGGGCCGTCCTACGAGCAGTACTTC. Translated: CVSGPGPSYEQYF.

A remark on this clonotype: This may be a read error: a much more frequent sequence differs by one nucleotide. The chain combines TRBV28 with TRBJ2-7, with 11 bases matching TRBD1. CDR3 length equals 15 residues. CDR1 is MDHEN and CDR2 is SYDVKM in the germline V gene. CDR3 protein: CASTPADRGHYGQYF. The CDR3 DNA reads as TGTGCCAGCACCCCCGCGGACAGGGGGCACTACGGGCAGTACTTC.

This clonotype was seen many times. The V call is TRBV24-1, the J call TRBJ2-1, with TRBD2 matching over 8 bases. The J segment lost 6 bases and the V segment lost 3 bases, leaving 9 bases of the junction unmatched. The CDR3 runs 16 residues. Looked up from germline, CDR1 is KGHDR and CDR2 is SFDVKD. The CDR3 DNA sequence: TGTGCCACCAGTGATAGCTGGGGCGGGAGGCGCAATGAGCAGTTCTTC. Translated: CATSDSWGGRRNEQFF.

This clonotype was found many times. In nucleotides, the CDR3 is TGTGCCAGCAGCTCTCTTGAGGGCGGGAACCAAGAGACCCAGTACTTC. Translation: CASSSLEGGNQETQYF. The chain couples TRBV11-3 to TRBJ2-5, with D possibly matching TRBD2 (6 bases). Germline V gene lookup returns CDR1 SGHNT and CDR2 YENEEA. This CDR3 is 16 amino acids long. V lost 4 bases and J 0 bases, leaving 15 bases between the germline ends.

This clonotype was recorded many times. This chain uses TRBV7-8 with TRBJ2-5; 8 nucleotides agree with TRBD1. V lost 5 bases to trimming and J lost 7 bases; unmatched junction nucleotides: 12. From germline, CDR1 is SGHVS and CDR2 FQNEAQ. The CDR3 has 15 amino acids. The CDR3 region is CASSPSTGEFATQYF. The CDR3 DNA follows: TGTGCCAGCAGCCCCTCGACAGGGGAGTTTGCGACCCAGTACTTC.

This clonotype was detected ten times or more. The CDR3 sequence is CASSIQGAFGYF. DNA of the CDR3: TGTGCCAGCAGTATACAGGGGGCATTTGGTTACTTC. This rearrangement joins TRBV2 to TRBJ2-5; 9 positions agree with TRBD1. The V gene's germline CDR1 is SNHLY and CDR2 FYNNEI. The CDR3 length is 12 residues. V lost 5 bases, J lost 14 bases, and 9 bases stayed unmatched.

The rearrangement uses TRBV19 and TRBJ2-7; either TRBD1 or TRBD2 may fit D (7 bases each). The CDR3 length is 15 residues. V was pared by 4 bases and J by 6 bases, with 19 bases between. Germline-derived CDR1 and CDR2 are LNHDA and SQIVND (reference sequence). The CDR3 coding sequence is TGTGCCAGTAGTAGACGGGACAGCGGGAAAGGCGAGCAGTACTTC. This translates into CASSRRDSGKGEQYF.

This clonotype was counted only a few times. V usage is TRBV19 and J usage is TRBJ2-1; TRBD2 aligns across 11 bases. The CDR3 runs 18 residues. The germline V gene has CDR1 LNHDA and CDR2 SQIVND (reference sequence). V was pared by 4 bases and J by 0 bases, with 8 bases of the junction left unmatched. CDR3 DNA: TGTGCCAGTAGTAAAGGTAGCGGGAGGGCCAGCTCCTACAATGAGCAGTTCTTC. This translates into CASSKGSGRASSYNEQFF.

This clonotype was seen repeatedly, ten times or more. The V gene is TRBV3-1, the J gene TRBJ1-1, with D unclear. Between the trimmed V and J ends, which lost 1 base and 3 bases, there was a span of 9 bases. Germline lookup yields CDR1 LGHDT and CDR2 YNNKEL (reference sequence). The CDR3 loop spans 14 amino acids. Here the CDR3 reads CASSQAWVHTEAFF. CDR3 DNA: TGTGCCAGCAGCCAAGCATGGGTACACACTGAAGCTTTCTTT.

The J gene is TRBJ2-3, the V gene TRBV20-1, with 11 bases aligning to TRBD2. J was trimmed by 6 bases and V by 3 bases; bases with no gene match: 17. The CDR3 length is 18 residues. Germline lookup yields CDR1 DFQATT and CDR2 SNEGSKA (reference sequence). CDR3 protein: CSASSLAGGLFPTDTQYF. CDR3 nucleotide sequence: TGCAGTGCTAGTAGTCTAGCGGGGGGACTTTTCCCCACCGATACGCAGTATTTT.

The chain carries TRBV7-9 and TRBJ1-5; no reliable D call. Germline V lookup: CDR1 SEHNR, CDR2 FQNEAQ (reference sequence). The length of the CDR3 is 15 residues. With 4 bases removed from V and 7 bases from J, the gap between germline ends came to 17 bases. In DNA, the CDR3 is TGTGCCAGCAGCTCCCGCCTAGATGTGGGACAGCCCCAGCATTTT. It codes for CASSSRLDVGQPQHF.

This clonotype was detected only a few times. V and J are TRBV30 and TRBJ1-5; a weak D match, TRBD1 (6 bases). Deletions cut 2 bases from V and 6 bases from J, with 17 bases between. The CDR3 spans 15 residues. Germline V CDR1 and CDR2: GTSNPN, SVGIG (reference sequence). The CDR3 region is CAWSSTGLLGQPQHF. The CDR3 DNA reads as TGTGCCTGGAGTTCCACAGGGTTACTTGGTCAGCCCCAGCATTTT. Full variable domain (missing parts from reference TRBV30 and TRBJ1-5): SQTIHQWPATLVQPVGSPLSLECTVEGTSNPNLYWYRQAAGRGLQLLFYSVGIGQISSEVPQNLSASRPQDRQFILSSKKLLLSDSGFYLCAWSSTGLLGQPQHFGDGTRLSIL.

Here the CDR3 DNA reads TGCGCCAGCAGCTTCCGGGACGAGGGATACGAGCAGTACTTC. Its translation is CASSFRDEGYEQYF. This chain links TRBV5-1 with TRBJ2-7; D may match TRBD1 or TRBD2 (5 bases each). The germline V gene encodes CDR1 SGHRS and CDR2 YFSETQ. The CDR3 is made up of 14 amino acids. Trimming left V 2 bases short and J 4 bases short, with 13 bases between.

This clonotype was detected only a few times. The J gene is TRBJ2-5, the V gene TRBV15, with 7 bases fitting TRBD1. Germline loops: CDR1 LNHNV, CDR2 YYDKDF (reference sequence). Trimming at V came to 2 bases and at J to 3 bases, leaving 6 bases not matched to a gene. CDR3 length: 15 amino acids. CDR3 coding DNA: TGTGCCACCAGCAGATCCGGGACAGTGAAAGAGACCCAGTACTTC. It codes for CATSRSGTVKETQYF.

The chain links TRBV27 to TRBJ2-6; 7 bases align to TRBD1. After removal of 7 bases from V and 8 bases from J, the junction contained 8 bases not matched to a gene. CDR1 MNHEY and CDR2 SMNVEV come from the germline V gene (reference sequence). The CDR3 runs to 14 residues. CDR3 DNA sequence: TGTGCCAGCACAGTATCGGGACAGACCAACGTCCTGACTTTC. Protein product: CASTVSGQTNVLTF.

This clonotype has just a few counts. The J gene is TRBJ1-2, the V gene TRBV7-9; D unclear. Germline V gives CDR1 SEHNR, CDR2 FQNEAQ (reference sequence). This CDR3 has 15 residues. V gave up 1 base and J gave up 4 bases, with 13 bases separating them. CDR3 sequence reads: CASSLGQAPIYGYTF. The CDR3 DNA reads as TGTGCCAGCAGCTTAGGGCAGGCTCCAATCTATGGCTACACCTTC.

The genes are TRBV20-1 and TRBJ2-5; the D is unclear. V lost 0 bases to trimming and J lost 6 bases, with 8 bases between them. Germline V CDR1 and CDR2: DFQATT, SNEGSKA (reference sequence). This CDR3 is built from 12 residues. The CDR3 region has the DNA TGCAGTGCTAGAGACAGAACCCAGACCCAGTACTTC. Its translation: CSARDRTQTQYF.

The CDR3 region is CASSTTGGDYGYTF. The CDR3 nucleotides are TGTGCCAGCAGCACTACAGGGGGTGACTATGGCTACACCTTC. The chain links TRBV27 to TRBJ1-2, with TRBD1 matching over 8 bases. The CDR3 is made up of 14 amino acids. Germline loops: CDR1 MNHEY, CDR2 SMNVEV (reference sequence). The junction had 6 bases not matched to a gene; V was cut back by 6 bases and J by 3 bases.